This T cell receptor (beta chain) was sequenced in a study of control samples from healthy donors and cancer patients. Libraries were prepared by immunoSEQ multiplex PCR; TCRdb keeps only in-frame clonotypes and omits some of them. The sample includes approximately 160,000 clones, 75% to 95% of them seen just once. CDR3 length equals 15 residues. Germline V gives CDR1 MNHEY, CDR2 SVGAGI. V was cut by 2 bases and J by 5 bases, with 15 bases left in between. The V and J genes are TRBV6-5 and TRBJ1-2; D is ambiguous. The receptor comes from a woman between 35 and 50 years old in good health. The sequencing sample was made of blood. The CDR3 sequence: CASSYGREGLYGYTF. The CDR3 DNA reads TGTGCCAGCAGTTACGGTCGGGAAGGGTTGTATGGCTACACCTTC.